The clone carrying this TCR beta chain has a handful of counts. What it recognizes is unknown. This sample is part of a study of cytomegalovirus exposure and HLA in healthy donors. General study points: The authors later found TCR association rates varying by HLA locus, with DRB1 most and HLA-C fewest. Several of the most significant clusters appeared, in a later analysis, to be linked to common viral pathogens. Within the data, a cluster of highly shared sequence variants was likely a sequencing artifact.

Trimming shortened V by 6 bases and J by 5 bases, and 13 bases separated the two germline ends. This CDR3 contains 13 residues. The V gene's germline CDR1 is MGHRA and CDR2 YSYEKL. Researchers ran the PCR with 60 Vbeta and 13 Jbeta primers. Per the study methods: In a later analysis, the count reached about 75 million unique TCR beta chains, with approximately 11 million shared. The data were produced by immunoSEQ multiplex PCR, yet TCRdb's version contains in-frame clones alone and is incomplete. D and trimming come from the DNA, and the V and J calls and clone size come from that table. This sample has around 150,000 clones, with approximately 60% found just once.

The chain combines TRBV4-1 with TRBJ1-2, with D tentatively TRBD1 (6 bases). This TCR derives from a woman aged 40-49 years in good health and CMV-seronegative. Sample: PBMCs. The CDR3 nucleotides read TGCGCCAGCAGAGACCCAGGGGATTATGGCTACACCTTC. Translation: CASRDPGDYGYTF.